This record looks at one T cell receptor (beta chain) sequence and its context. Its cognate antigen is unknown. Unique molecular identifiers tagged the TCRbeta library. TCRdb recomputed calls from the PCR reads with MiXCR, one row per CDR3 protein. The table shows approximately 500,000 distinct CDR3 sequences, with over 9.5% occurring only once. This specimen comes from a study of T-cell reconstitution after alpha-beta-depleted transplantation in children. Notes on the study in general: Surviving recipient T cells and thymic progenitors produced the high day-60 TCRbeta diversity seen in some patients. Approximately two months post-transplant, alpha-beta T cells reportedly originated from several hundred expanded graft clones.

CDR1 LGHNA and CDR2 YSLEER come from the germline V gene. The CDR3 length is 13 residues. Trimming took 0 bases from V and 4 from J, leaving 6 bases between them. Sequenced material: PBMCs, taken before TCRalphabeta/CD19-depleted stem cell transplant. The chain employs TRBV4-3 and TRBJ1-2; no clear D gene. This sequence was found in a child under 10 years old with inherited bone marrow failure, due to receive a stem cell transplant. In DNA, the CDR3 is TGCGCCAGCAGCCAAGAGTACAGCTATGGCTACACCTTC. It is translated as CASSQEYSYGYTF.